The 9 T cell receptor beta chains listed next were all sequenced from one sample in a study of technical replicates of blood from a few donors. Profiled with immunoSEQ multiplex PCR; TCRdb holds only in-frame clones, not every one. The sample records approximately 92,000 clones, around 95% being singletons. The material sequenced was T cells isolated from PBMCs. The receptors shown here come from a human donor in good health.

The gene calls are TRBV5-1 and TRBJ2-2; perhaps TRBD2 as D (6 bases). V was shortened by 7 bases and J by 7 bases, with 17 bases between the two germline ends. The CDR3 has 14 residues. CDR1 is SGHRS, CDR2 YFSETQ, per germline. CDR3 loop: CASFRREQGGELFF. The CDR3, as DNA: TGCGCCAGCTTCAGGAGGGAGCAGGGCGGGGAGCTGTTTTTT.

The chain carries TRBV19 and TRBJ1-2; 7 positions match TRBD1. The CDR3 has 13 residues. Per the germline V gene, CDR1 is LNHDA and CDR2 is SQIVND (reference sequence). V was pared by 6 bases and J by 8 bases, with 9 bases of the junction left unmatched. CDR3 in amino acids: CASSPLQGSGYTF. The CDR3 region has the DNA TGTGCCAGTAGCCCCCTACAGGGGAGCGGCTACACCTTC.

This chain links TRBV5-1 with TRBJ1-2; unclear D gene. V was cut by 0 bases and J by 4 bases, with 13 bases left in between. The CDR3 totals 15 residues. Germline V CDR1 and CDR2: SGHRS, YFSETQ. The CDR3 bases are TGCGCCAGCAGCTTGGAAGCAGGAGGGATCTATGGCTACACCTTC. This encodes CASSLEAGGIYGYTF.

This sequence joins TRBV30 and TRBJ1-5; possibly TRBD1 for D (6 bases). V dropped 3 bases and J dropped 5 bases, with 11 bases sitting between them. Germline V gives CDR1 GTSNPN, CDR2 SVGIG (reference sequence). The CDR3 has 13 amino acids. The CDR3 DNA reads TGTGCCTGGAGCCCACAGGGTTATCAGCCCCAGCATTTT. Its translation is CAWSPQGYQPQHF.

This clone has a single count. V and J are TRBV5-1 and TRBJ2-3, with 11 bases identical to TRBD2. The length of the CDR3 is 17 residues. Losses at the gene ends were 1 base for V and 3 bases for J; bases not matched to a gene: 7. Germline CDR1 SGHRS, CDR2 YFSETQ. CDR3 bases: TGCGCCAGCAGCTTGACCGTTCTAGCGGGGGGAACAGATACGCAGTATTTT. Translating it yields CASSLTVLAGGTDTQYF.

The rearrangement links TRBV27 to TRBJ2-1; 8 positions match TRBD2. The germline CDR1 and CDR2 sequences are MNHEY and SMNVEV (reference sequence). This CDR3 comprises 18 residues. Trimming cost V 3 bases and J 8 bases; bases outside gene matches: 18. The CDR3: CASSFLGASGPGGDEQFF. CDR3 DNA: TGTGCCAGCAGTTTCTTAGGGGCTAGCGGTCCGGGGGGGGATGAGCAGTTCTTC.

The chain couples TRBV5-4 to TRBJ2-7, with D perhaps matching TRBD1 (6 bases). Trimming removed 1 base at V and 7 bases at J, with 18 bases between. Germline CDR1 SGHNT, CDR2 YYREEE (reference sequence). CDR3 length: 15 residues. CDR3 amino acids: CASSLHRTAISEQYF. DNA of the CDR3: TGTGCCAGCAGCTTGCATCGGACAGCAATTTCTGAGCAGTACTTC. The variable domain in full, with the rest retrieved from reference TRBV5-4 and TRBJ2-7, is ETGVTQSPTHLIKTRGQQVTLRCSSQSGHNTVSWYQQALGQGPQFIFQYYREEENGRGNFPPRFSGLQFPNYSSELNVNALELDDSALYLCASSLHRTAISEQYFGPGTRLTVT.

The J gene is TRBJ1-4, the V gene TRBV19, with D unresolved. The CDR3 loop spans 11 amino acids. Germline CDR1 is LNHDA and CDR2 is SQIVND (reference sequence). The ends were cut back, 11 bases at V and 2 bases at J, with 6 bases in the middle. This chain's CDR3 is CAAGTNEKLFF. The CDR3 DNA follows: TGTGCCGCCGGGACTAATGAAAAACTGTTTTTT.

This clone was detected once. This chain connects TRBV6-5 to TRBJ1-1; no clear D. Germline-derived CDR1 and CDR2 are MNHEY and SVGAGI. Trimming removed 2 bases at V and 1 base at J, with 8 bases between. This CDR3 spans 14 amino acids. This chain's CDR3 is CASSYGGPNTEAFF. In DNA form, the CDR3 reads TGTGCCAGCAGTTACGGCGGCCCGAACACTGAAGCTTTCTTT.